These T cell receptor beta chains were read from a single sample in a study of blood T cell repertoires in COVID-19. Clones were read by immunoSEQ multiplex PCR, and TCRdb kept only the in-frame ones, dropping some. Here the sample spans nearly 50,000 clones, around 85% being singletons. The material sequenced was peripheral blood. The receptors were gathered from a human donor in a cohort sampled during active COVID-19. Both conserved end residues are part of each CDR3. The D gene is left open where the match is weak. Size is omitted from some rows. Given values are once, few, many or a class for expanded clones.

D gene: TRBD1
J gene: TRBJ2-1
V gene: TRBV6-2/TRBV6-3
clone size: -
CDR3 DNA: TGTGCCAGCAGTTGGACAGGACTCTCCTACAATGAGCAGTTCTTC
CDR3 protein: CASSWTGLSYNEQFF

D gene: -
J gene: TRBJ2-6
V gene: TRBV28
clone size: -
CDR3 DNA: TGTGCCAGCGGATCACAGGGAGTTCTCTCTGGGGCCAACGTCCTGACTTTC
CDR3 protein: CASGSQGVLSGANVLTF

D gene: TRBD1
J gene: TRBJ1-1
V gene: TRBV18
clone size: -
CDR3 DNA: TGTGCCAGCTCGGGACAGGGTGGCACTGAAGCTTTCTTT
CDR3 protein: CASSGQGGTEAFF

D gene: TRBD2
J gene: TRBJ2-3
V gene: TRBV3-1/TRBV3-2
clone size: few
CDR3 DNA: TGTGCCAGCAGGCGGACTAGCGGGAGGGCCATAGATACGCAGTATTTT
CDR3 protein: CASRRTSGRAIDTQYF

D gene: -
J gene: TRBJ2-7
V gene: TRBV20-1
clone size: -
CDR3 DNA: TGCAGTGCTAGTCTCGGCGGGGCACACGAGCAGTACTTC
CDR3 protein: CSASLGGAHEQYF

D gene: -
J gene: TRBJ2-7
V gene: TRBV6-5
clone size: few
CDR3 DNA: TGTGCCAGCCGTAACTACGAGCAGTACTTC
CDR3 protein: CASRNYEQYF

D gene: TRBD1
J gene: TRBJ2-7
V gene: TRBV10-3
clone size: -
CDR3 DNA: TGTGCCACTACGGACAGGGATGGAGAGCAGTACTTC
CDR3 protein: CATTDRDGEQYF

D gene: TRBD1
J gene: TRBJ2-5
V gene: TRBV28
clone size: -
CDR3 DNA: TGTGCCAGCAGTCGGACAGGGGGCGTTTGGGAGACCCAGTACTTC
CDR3 protein: CASSRTGGVWETQYF

D gene: TRBD1
J gene: TRBJ2-1
V gene: TRBV18
clone size: -
CDR3 DNA: TGTGCCAGCTCACCGAGGACAGGGATGGAGAATGAGCAGTTCTTC
CDR3 protein: CASSPRTGMENEQFF

D gene: TRBD2
J gene: TRBJ2-3
V gene: TRBV7-6
clone size: -
CDR3 DNA: TGTGCCAGCAGCTTAGGTGGGGGGGTCGGAGATACGCAGTATTTT
CDR3 protein: CASSLGGGVGDTQYF

D gene: -
J gene: TRBJ1-2
V gene: TRBV29-1
clone size: once
CDR3 DNA: TGCAGCGCCGGACAGTCTAACTATGGCTACACCTTC
CDR3 protein: CSAGQSNYGYTF

D gene: -
J gene: TRBJ2-5
V gene: TRBV5-1
clone size: few
CDR3 DNA: TGCGCCAGCAGCTTGGTCAGAGGACAGATTTGGGAGGAGACCCAGTACTTC
CDR3 protein: CASSLVRGQIWEETQYF

D gene: TRBD2
J gene: TRBJ2-7
V gene: TRBV11-2
clone size: -
CDR3 DNA: TGTGCCAGCAGCTTAGCGGGGGGTCCTCCCTACGAGCAGTACTTC
CDR3 protein: CASSLAGGPPYEQYF

D gene: TRBD1
J gene: TRBJ1-2
V gene: TRBV5-6
clone size: -
CDR3 DNA: TGTGCCAGCAGCTCGACAGGGGGTTATGGCTACACCTTC
CDR3 protein: CASSSTGGYGYTF

D gene: -
J gene: TRBJ2-5
V gene: TRBV7-6
clone size: -
CDR3 DNA: TGTGCCAGCAGCTTCAGGTGGGCTAACCAAGAGACCCAGTACTTC
CDR3 protein: CASSFRWANQETQYF

D gene: TRBD1
J gene: TRBJ2-7
V gene: TRBV15
clone size: -
CDR3 DNA: TGTGCCACCAGAACGACAGGGTCAAACGAGCAGTACTTC
CDR3 protein: CATRTTGSNEQYF

D gene: -
J gene: TRBJ1-1
V gene: TRBV6-5
clone size: -
CDR3 DNA: TGTGCCAGCAGTTACTCGCGGAACACTGAAGCTTTCTTT
CDR3 protein: CASSYSRNTEAFF

D gene: -
J gene: TRBJ1-2
V gene: TRBV6-5
clone size: -
CDR3 DNA: TGTGCCAGCAGTTCCGCGGAGGGTAAAACCTATGGCTACACCTTC
CDR3 protein: CASSSAEGKTYGYTF

D gene: -
J gene: TRBJ2-1
V gene: TRBV19
clone size: -
CDR3 DNA: TGTGCCAGTAGTATAGGGGGAGAGCTCAATGAGCAGTTCTTC
CDR3 protein: CASSIGGELNEQFF

D gene: TRBD1
J gene: TRBJ1-2
V gene: TRBV5-5
clone size: -
CDR3 DNA: TGTGCCAGCAGCTTACCAGGGGGCCGTGGCTACACCTTC
CDR3 protein: CASSLPGGRGYTF

D gene: TRBD2
J gene: TRBJ2-7
V gene: TRBV5-6
clone size: -
CDR3 DNA: TGTGCCAGCAGGTATAGGACTAGCGGGTCTTACGAGCAGTACTTC
CDR3 protein: CASRYRTSGSYEQYF